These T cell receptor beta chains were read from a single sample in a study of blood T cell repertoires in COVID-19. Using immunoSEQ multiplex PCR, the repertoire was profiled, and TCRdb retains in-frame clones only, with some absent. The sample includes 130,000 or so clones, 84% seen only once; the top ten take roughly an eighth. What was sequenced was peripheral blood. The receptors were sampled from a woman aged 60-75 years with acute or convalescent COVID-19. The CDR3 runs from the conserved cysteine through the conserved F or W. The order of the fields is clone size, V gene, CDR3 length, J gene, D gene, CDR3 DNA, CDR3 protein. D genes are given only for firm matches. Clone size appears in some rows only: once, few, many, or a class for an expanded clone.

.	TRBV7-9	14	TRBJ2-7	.	TGTGCCAGCAGCTTGGCGGGCTCCCGGGGGGAGCAGTACTTC	CASSLAGSRGEQYF
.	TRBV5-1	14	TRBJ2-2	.	TGCGCCAGCAGCTTCGACTCGAACACCGGGGAGCTGTTTTTT	CASSFDSNTGELFF
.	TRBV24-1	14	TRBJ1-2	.	TGTGCCACCGCTGATGGGGGCCGATCTTATGGCTACACCTTC	CATADGGRSYGYTF
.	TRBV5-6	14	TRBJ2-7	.	TGTGCCAGCAGCCCAGGATTCCGGGACTACGAGCAGTACTTC	CASSPGFRDYEQYF
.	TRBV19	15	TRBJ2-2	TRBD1	TGTGCCAGTAGTTTCGGGACAGTGAACACCGGGGAGCTGTTTTTT	CASSFGTVNTGELFF
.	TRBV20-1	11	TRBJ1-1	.	TGCAGTGCTAGAGAAATGGGCCGAACTCTCTTT	CSAREMGRTLF
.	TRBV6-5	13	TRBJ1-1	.	TGTGCCAGCAACGGGGGACTGATCACTGAAGCTTTCTTT	CASNGGLITEAFF
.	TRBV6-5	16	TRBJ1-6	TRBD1	TGTGCCAGCAGTTACTCGACCCGACAGGGCAATTCACCCCTCCACTTT	CASSYSTRQGNSPLHF
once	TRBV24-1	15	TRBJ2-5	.	TGTGCCACCAGTGATGCAGGGCCAAACCAAGAGACCCAGTACTTC	CATSDAGPNQETQYF
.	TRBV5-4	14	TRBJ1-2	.	TGTGCCAGCAGCTTGGTTCCAGAGGGTTATGGCTACACCTTC	CASSLVPEGYGYTF
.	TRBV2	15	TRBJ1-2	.	TGTGCCAGCAGTGCCAGGGAGGGCGGGTCAGATGGCTACACCTTC	CASSAREGGSDGYTF
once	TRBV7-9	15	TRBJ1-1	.	TGTGCCAGCAGCTTAGTATGGGCCGCGGGCACTGAAGCTTTCTTT	CASSLVWAAGTEAFF
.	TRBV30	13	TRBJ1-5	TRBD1	TGTGCCGGGGGACAGGGAGGGAATCAGCCCCAGCATTTT	CAGGQGGNQPQHF
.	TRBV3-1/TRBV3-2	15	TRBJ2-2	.	TGTGCCAGCAGCCAAGATTACAGCAACACCGGGGAGCTGTTTTTT	CASSQDYSNTGELFF
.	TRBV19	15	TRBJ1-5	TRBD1	TGTGCCAGCCACACTGCCGACAGGGCGGTACAGCCCCAGCATTTT	CASHTADRAVQPQHF
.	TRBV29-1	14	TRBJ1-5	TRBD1	TGCAGCGTTCAGACAGGGGGCGGAGGACAGCCCCAGCATTTT	CSVQTGGGGQPQHF
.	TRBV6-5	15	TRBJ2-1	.	TGTGCCAGCAGTACCTTCGGTCAAGCATACAATGAGCAGTTCTTC	CASSTFGQAYNEQFF
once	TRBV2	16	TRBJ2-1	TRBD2	TGTGCCAGCAGTGCAACTAGCGGGGGGGCTTACAATGAGCAGTTCTTC	CASSATSGGAYNEQFF
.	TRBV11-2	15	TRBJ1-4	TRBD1	TGTGCCAGCAGCTTACTAGGGACAGGGGATGAAAAACTGTTTTTT	CASSLLGTGDEKLFF
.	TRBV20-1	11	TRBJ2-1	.	TGCAGTGCTCCTCCGAGAAATGAGCAGTTCTTC	CSAPPRNEQFF
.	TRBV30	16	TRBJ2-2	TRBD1	TGTGCCTGGATGGACAGGGTGGGGTGGAGGACCGGGGAGCTGTTTTTT	CAWMDRVGWRTGELFF
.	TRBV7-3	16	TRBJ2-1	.	TGTGCCAGCAGCTTCGGGTTAGGTCACTCCTACAATGAGCAGTTCTTC	CASSFGLGHSYNEQFF
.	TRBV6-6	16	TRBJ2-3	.	TGTGCCAGCAGTTACCGAGACAAGCCCCGAGGGGGTACGCAGTATTTT	CASSYRDKPRGGTQYF
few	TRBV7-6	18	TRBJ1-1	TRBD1	TGTGCCAGCAGCATAGGGCCGGGACAGGGGGAATGGGACACTGAAGCTTTCTTT	CASSIGPGQGEWDTEAFF
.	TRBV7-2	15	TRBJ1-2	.	TGTGCCAGCAGCTTAGCGAGGGGGACGGGGGGGGGCTACACCTTC	CASSLARGTGGGYTF
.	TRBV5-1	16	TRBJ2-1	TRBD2	TGCGCCAGCAGCTTGGTACTAGCGCAACCCTACAATGAGCAGTTCTTC	CASSLVLAQPYNEQFF
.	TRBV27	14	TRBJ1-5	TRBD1	TGTGCCAGCAGTTTCAGGGGGCACAATCAGCCCCAGCATTTT	CASSFRGHNQPQHF
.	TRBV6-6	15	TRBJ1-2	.	TGTGCCAGCAGTTACTCTAGAAATACAGATTATGGCTACACCTTC	CASSYSRNTDYGYTF
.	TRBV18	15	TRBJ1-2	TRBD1	TGTGCCAGCTCACGACTGGGACAGGAGGACTATGGCTACACCTTC	CASSRLGQEDYGYTF
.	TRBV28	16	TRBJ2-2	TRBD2	TGTGCCAGCACCCGACTAGCGGGGGCCAAGGCCGGGGAGCTGTTTTTT	CASTRLAGAKAGELFF
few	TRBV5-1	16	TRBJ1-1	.	TGCGCCAGCAGCAGAAACCCACAGGAAGGTGGCACTGAAGCTTTCTTT	CASSRNPQEGGTEAFF
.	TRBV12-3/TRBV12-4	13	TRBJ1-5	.	TGTGCCAGCAGTTTAGATCCGAATCAGCCCCAGCATTTT	CASSLDPNQPQHF
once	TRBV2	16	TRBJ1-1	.	TGTGCCAGCAGTGACGTGACAGGCGGATTCCGCCCTGAAGCTTTCTTT	CASSDVTGGFRPEAFF
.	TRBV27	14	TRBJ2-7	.	TGTGCCAGCAGTATTTTAGGGGAGGATGGGAGGCAGTACTTC	CASSILGEDGRQYF
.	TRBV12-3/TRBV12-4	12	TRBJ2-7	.	TGTGCCAGCAGTTCCTCCCCCTACGAGCAGTACTTC	CASSSSPYEQYF
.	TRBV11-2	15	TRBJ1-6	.	TGTGCCAGCAGCTGGGGGCGACCCAATAATTCACCCCTCCACTTT	CASSWGRPNNSPLHF
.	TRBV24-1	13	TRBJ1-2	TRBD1	TGTGCCACCAGAGGGGACAGCAACTATGGCTACACCTTC	CATRGDSNYGYTF
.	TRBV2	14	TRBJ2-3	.	TGTGCCAGCAGACCGGGACTCCTTCTAGATACGCAGTATTTT	CASRPGLLLDTQYF
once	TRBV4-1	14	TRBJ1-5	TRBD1	TGCGCCAGCAGCCCAGGGGACAGTTATATGCCCCAGCATTTT	CASSPGDSYMPQHF
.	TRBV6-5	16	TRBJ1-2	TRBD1	TGTGCCAGCAGTTACTCCGGCACAGGGGCCTCCTATGGCTACACCTTC	CASSYSGTGASYGYTF